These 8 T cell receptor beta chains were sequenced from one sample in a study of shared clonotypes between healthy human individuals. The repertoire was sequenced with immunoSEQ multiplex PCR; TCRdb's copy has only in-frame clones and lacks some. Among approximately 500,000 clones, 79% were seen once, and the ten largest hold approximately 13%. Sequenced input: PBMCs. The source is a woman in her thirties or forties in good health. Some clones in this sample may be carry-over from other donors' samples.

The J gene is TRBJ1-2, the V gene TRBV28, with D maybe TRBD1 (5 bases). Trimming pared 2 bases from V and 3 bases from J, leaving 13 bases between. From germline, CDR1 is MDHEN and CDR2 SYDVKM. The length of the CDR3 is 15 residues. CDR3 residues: CASSLSAGRDYGYTF. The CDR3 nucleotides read TGTGCCAGCAGTTTAAGCGCGGGCAGGGACTATGGCTACACCTTC.

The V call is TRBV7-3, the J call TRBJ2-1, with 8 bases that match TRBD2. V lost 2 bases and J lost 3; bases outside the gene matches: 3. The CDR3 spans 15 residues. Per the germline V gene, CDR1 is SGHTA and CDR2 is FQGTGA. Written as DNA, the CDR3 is TGTGCCAGCAGCTTACAGAGCGGGAGCTACAATGAGCAGTTCTTC. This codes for CASSLQSGSYNEQFF.

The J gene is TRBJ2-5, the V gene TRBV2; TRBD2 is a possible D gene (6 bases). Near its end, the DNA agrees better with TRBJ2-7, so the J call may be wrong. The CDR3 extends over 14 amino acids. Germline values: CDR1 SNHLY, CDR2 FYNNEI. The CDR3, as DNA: TGTGCCAGCAGTTTTTTCGGGAGCTCCTACGAGCAGTACTTC. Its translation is CASSFFGSSYEQYF.

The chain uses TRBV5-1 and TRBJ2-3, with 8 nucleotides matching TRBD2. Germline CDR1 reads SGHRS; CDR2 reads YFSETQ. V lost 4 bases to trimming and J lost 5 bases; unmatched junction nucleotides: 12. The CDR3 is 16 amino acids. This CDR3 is CASSAGGTSRGDTQYF. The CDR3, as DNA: TGCGCCAGCAGCGCTGGAGGGACTAGTAGAGGAGATACGCAGTATTTT.

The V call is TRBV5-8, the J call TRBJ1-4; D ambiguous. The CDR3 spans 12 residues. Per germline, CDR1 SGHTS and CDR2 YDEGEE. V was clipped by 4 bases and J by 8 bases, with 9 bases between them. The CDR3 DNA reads TGTGCCAGCAGCGCTGCCCTGGAAAAACTGTTTTTT. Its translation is CASSAALEKLFF.

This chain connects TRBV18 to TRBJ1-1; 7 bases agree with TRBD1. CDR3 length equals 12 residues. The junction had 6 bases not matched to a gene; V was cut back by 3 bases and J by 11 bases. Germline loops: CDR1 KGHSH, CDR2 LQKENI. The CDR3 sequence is CASSPIDRAAFF. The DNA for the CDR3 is TGTGCCAGCTCACCGATAGACAGGGCTGCTTTCTTT.

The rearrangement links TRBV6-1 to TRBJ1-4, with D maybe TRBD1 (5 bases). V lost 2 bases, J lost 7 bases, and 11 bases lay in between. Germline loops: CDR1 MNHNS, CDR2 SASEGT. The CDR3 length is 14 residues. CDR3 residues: CASSEMGHLEKLFF. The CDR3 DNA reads TGTGCCAGCAGTGAAATGGGGCATCTTGAAAAACTGTTTTTT.

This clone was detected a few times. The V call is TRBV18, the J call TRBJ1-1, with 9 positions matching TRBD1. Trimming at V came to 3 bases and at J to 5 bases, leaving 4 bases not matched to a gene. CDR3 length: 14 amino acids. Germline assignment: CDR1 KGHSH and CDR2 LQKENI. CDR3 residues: CASSPGQGWTEAFF. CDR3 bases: TGTGCCAGCTCACCTGGACAGGGGTGGACTGAAGCTTTCTTT.